What follows are 27 T cell receptor beta chains derived from one specimen sequenced in a study of T cell responses to AZD1222 COVID-19 vaccine. Clones were read by immunoSEQ multiplex PCR, and TCRdb kept only the in-frame ones, dropping some. The sample lists 95,000 to 100,000 clones, around 85% occurring once. This specimen was peripheral blood, taken 28 days after the second AZD1222 dose. These receptors were collected from an adult who received the AZD1222 COVID-19 vaccine.

The rearrangement joins TRBV2 to TRBJ1-2, with D perhaps TRBD1 (5 bases). The V and J ends lost 6 bases and 7 bases respectively, with 15 bases between them. Germline V gene data show CDR1 as SNHLY and CDR2 as FYNNEI. CDR3 length: 13 amino acids. Here the CDR3 reads CASSTKGTSGYTF. CDR3 DNA: TGTGCCAGCAGCACCAAAGGGACGTCTGGCTACACCTTC.

CDR3 amino acids: CASSVGSGRGGSGMIYEQYF. The DNA for the CDR3 is TGTGCCAGCAGCGTAGGATCGGGCCGGGGGGGAAGTGGTATGATCTACGAGCAGTACTTC. The V gene is TRBV9, the J gene TRBJ2-7, with TRBD2 matching 8 bases. CDR1 and CDR2 from the germline V gene are SGDLS and YYNGEE. The CDR3 totals 20 residues. With V trimmed by 0 bases and J by 3 bases, 20 bases remained unmatched.

About this clone itself: The junction does not match germline at one end; this may be a read error. This rearrangement joins TRBV5-1 to TRBJ2-1; TRBD1 matches 10 bases. CDR3 length: 15 residues. Germline CDR1 is SGHRS and CDR2 is YFSETQ. As DNA, the CDR3 is TGCGCCAGCAGCTTCGACAGGGGGCCCTATAATGAGCAGTTCTTC. Encoded protein: CASSFDRGPYNEQFF.

The V call is TRBV6-5, the J call TRBJ1-2, with D possibly matching TRBD1 (5 bases). Germline V gives CDR1 MNHEY, CDR2 SVGAGI. V lost 7 bases to trimming and J lost 7 bases, with 10 bases between them. The CDR3 runs to 11 residues. The CDR3 is CASTTGGGYTF. CDR3 in DNA: TGTGCCAGCACGACGGGGGGTGGCTACACCTTC.

This clone was recorded a few times. The chain uses TRBV5-1 and TRBJ2-7; no clear D gene. The V end was cut by 7 bases, the J end by 1 base, with 9 bases between. Germline V gene lookup returns CDR1 SGHRS and CDR2 YFSETQ. The CDR3 has 12 amino acids. In DNA, the CDR3 is TGCGCCAGCGGGCCTGGGTCCTACGAGCAGTACTTC. It is translated as CASGPGSYEQYF. The full variable domain, with the rest looked up from reference TRBV5-1 and TRBJ2-7, is KAGVTQTPRYLIKTRGQQVTLSCSPISGHRSVSWYQQTPGQGLQFLFEYFSETQRNKGNFPGRFSGRQFSNSRSEMNVSTLELGDSALYLCASGPGSYEQYFGPGTRLTVT.

The rearrangement uses TRBV6-5 and TRBJ1-1, with D maybe TRBD1 (6 bases). Germline V CDR1 and CDR2: MNHEY, SVGAGI. Trimming pared 7 bases from V and 0 bases from J, leaving 12 bases between. This CDR3 contains 14 residues. The CDR3 protein is CASNLQGMNTEAFF. CDR3 in DNA: TGTGCCAGCAATCTACAGGGAATGAACACTGAAGCTTTCTTT.

This clone came up a few times. The genes are TRBV7-3 and TRBJ2-3, with D perhaps assigned TRBD1 or TRBD2 (6 bases each). This CDR3 is built from 14 residues. Germline V gives CDR1 SGHTA, CDR2 FQGTGA. The V and J ends lost 5 bases and 6 bases respectively, with 15 bases between them. CDR3 sequence (DNA): TGTGCCAGCAGCCGGGGGCCAGCGGAGGATACGCAGTATTTT. This translates into CASSRGPAEDTQYF.

The rearrangement uses TRBV10-3 and TRBJ2-7; TRBD1 or TRBD2 may be the D gene (7 bases each). The V end lost 5 bases, the J end lost 4 bases, and 18 bases lay between the germline ends. In germline, CDR1 is ENHRY, CDR2 SYGVKD. This CDR3 has 15 residues. The CDR3 loop reads CAISPSQGGDYEQYF. CDR3 nucleotide sequence: TGTGCCATCAGTCCCTCTCAGGGGGGGGATTACGAGCAGTACTTC.

This rearrangement joins TRBV4-3 to TRBJ1-3; D gene unclear. Trimming stripped 4 bases from V and 0 bases from J, with 13 bases between. The V gene's germline CDR1 is LGHNA and CDR2 YSLEER. This CDR3 is 16 amino acids long. CDR3 region: CASSRHESPSGNTIYF. Written as DNA, the CDR3 is TGCGCCAGCAGCCGGCATGAAAGCCCCTCTGGAAACACCATATATTTT.

V and J are TRBV5-1 and TRBJ2-2; D remains unclear. Germline CDR1 SGHRS, CDR2 YFSETQ. This CDR3 has 14 residues. V gave up 4 bases and J gave up 0 bases, with 7 bases separating them. Here the CDR3 reads CASSLGSNTGELFF. The CDR3 nucleotides read TGCGCCAGCAGCCTCGGATCGAACACCGGGGAGCTGTTTTTT.

The rearrangement uses TRBV27 and TRBJ1-4; possible D gene TRBD1, 6 bases. The length of the CDR3 is 14 residues. Germline CDR1 is MNHEY and CDR2 is SMNVEV (reference sequence). Trimming left V 4 bases short and J 10 bases short, with 16 bases between. The CDR3, as DNA: TGTGCCAGCAGTTCAGGGGTAGGGGCAGGAAAACTGTTTTTT. It specifies CASSSGVGAGKLFF.

The V and J genes are TRBV3-1 (or the pseudogene TRBV3-2) and TRBJ2-3, with 7 positions matching TRBD2. The ends lost 1 base at V and 1 base at J; junction bases unmatched: 2. Looked up from germline, CDR1 is LGHDT and CDR2 is YNNKEL (reference sequence). This CDR3 has 15 amino acids. This CDR3 reads CASSQALAGTDTQYF. DNA for the CDR3: TGTGCCAGCAGCCAAGCCCTAGCGGGCACAGATACGCAGTATTTT.

This chain links TRBV3-1 (or the pseudogene TRBV3-2) with TRBJ1-2; 7 bases align to TRBD1. The V gene end was trimmed by 4 bases and the J gene end by 6 bases; junction bases not matched to a gene: 11. Looked up from germline, CDR1 is LGHDT and CDR2 is YNNKEL (reference sequence). The CDR3 runs to 15 residues. The CDR3, as DNA: TGTGCCAGCAGCCTTCGCCTGACAGGGAAAGATGGCTACACCTTC. This translates into CASSLRLTGKDGYTF.

V gene TRBV28 combines with J gene TRBJ2-1, with 14 bases that match TRBD2. The V gene's germline CDR1 is MDHEN and CDR2 SYDVKM. There are 16 residues in the CDR3. The ends lost 6 bases at V and 8 bases at J; junction bases unmatched: 9. The CDR3 region has the DNA TGTGCCAGCAGACTACCCGGGACTAGCGGGGGTTATGAGCAGTTCTTC. Its protein product is CASRLPGTSGGYEQFF.

This clone came up a few times. The rearrangement joins TRBV18 to TRBJ1-1; D unresolved. Trimming pared 3 bases from V and 5 bases from J, leaving 4 bases between. Germline lookup yields CDR1 KGHSH and CDR2 LQKENI. The CDR3 totals 11 residues. Here the CDR3 reads CASSPGTEAFF. The CDR3 DNA sequence: TGTGCCAGCTCACCGGGGACTGAAGCTTTCTTT.

The CDR3 is CASSFRDRVLDPFYGYTF. CDR3 bases: TGTGCCAGCAGCTTCCGGGACAGGGTGTTGGATCCTTTCTATGGCTACACCTTC. This sequence joins TRBV9 and TRBJ1-2, with 9 nucleotides matching TRBD1. The germline V gene encodes CDR1 SGDLS and CDR2 YYNGEE. After removal of 4 bases from V and 4 bases from J, the junction contained 17 bases not matched to a gene. The CDR3 totals 18 residues.

This clone was observed a few times. V and J are TRBV6-4 and TRBJ2-1; TRBD2 agrees at 7 bases. Germline CDR1 and CDR2: MRHNA and SNTAGT. The CDR3 is made up of 15 amino acids. Trimming cost V 3 bases and J 0 bases; bases outside gene matches: 2. The CDR3 coding sequence is TGTGCCAGCAGTGAGGGCGGGAGCTCCTACAATGAGCAGTTCTTC. Amino acid sequence: CASSEGGSSYNEQFF.

The chain couples TRBV6-1 to TRBJ1-4; D gene unclear. CDR3 length: 13 residues. Germline V gene lookup returns CDR1 MNHNS and CDR2 SASEGT. Trimming pared 0 bases from V and 11 bases from J, leaving 10 bases between. The DNA for the CDR3 is TGTGCCAGCAGTGAAGCCTCTATTTTGAAACTGTTTTTT. Its protein is CASSEASILKLFF.

The chain has TRBV6-5 and TRBJ2-5, with D perhaps assigned TRBD1 or TRBD2 (5 bases each). The CDR3 totals 14 residues. V lost 0 bases and J 4 bases, leaving 9 bases between the germline ends. Per germline, CDR1 MNHEY and CDR2 SVGAGI. This CDR3 reads CASSYSTGRETQYF. The CDR3 coding sequence is TGTGCCAGCAGTTACTCGACGGGGCGAGAGACCCAGTACTTC.

The gene calls are TRBV4-1 and TRBJ1-2; TRBD1 is a possible D gene (6 bases). Germline-derived CDR1 and CDR2 are MGHRA and YSYEKL. The CDR3 is 14 amino acids. V was trimmed by 6 bases and J by 0 bases, leaving 11 bases between them. CDR3: CASSPRTANYGYTF. The CDR3 DNA sequence: TGCGCCAGCAGTCCGCGGACAGCTAACTATGGCTACACCTTC.

This chain connects TRBV2 to TRBJ2-2, with no clear D. This CDR3 spans 13 amino acids. V was shortened by 2 bases and J by 1 base, with 2 bases between the two germline ends. From germline, CDR1 is SNHLY and CDR2 FYNNEI. As DNA, the CDR3 is TGTGCCAGCAGTGAACGGAACACCGGGGAGCTGTTTTTT. This gives the protein CASSERNTGELFF.

The genes are TRBV19 and TRBJ2-7, with TRBD1 matching 9 bases. J gave up 6 bases and V 5 bases, and 11 bases lay outside the gene matches. Germline-derived CDR1 and CDR2 are LNHDA and SQIVND (reference sequence). The CDR3 totals 15 residues. This chain's CDR3 is CASSPPGTGIVEQYF. The CDR3 nucleotides read TGTGCCAGTAGTCCCCCCGGGACAGGGATTGTCGAGCAGTACTTC.

The chain joins TRBV4-1 to TRBJ2-2; the match to TRBD1 covers 8 bases. The CDR3 contains 16 residues. CDR1 and CDR2 from the germline V gene are MGHRA and YSYEKL. V was clipped by 5 bases and J by 1 base; unmatched bases: 6. CDR3 DNA: TGCGCCAGCAGCGAATGGACAGGGATGAACACCGGGGAGCTGTTTTTT. It yields the protein CASSEWTGMNTGELFF.

CDR3 in DNA: TGTGCCAGCAGTTACTGGATGGGACAGAAACAAGAGACCCAGTACTTC. It yields the protein CASSYWMGQKQETQYF. This chain joins TRBV6-2 or TRBV6-3 and TRBJ2-5; 7 bases are shared with TRBD1. The V segment lost 1 base and the J segment 2 bases; nucleotides outside the gene matches: 7. The CDR3 totals 16 residues. From germline, CDR1 is MNHEY and CDR2 SVGEGT.

The chain couples TRBV15 to TRBJ2-3; D unclear. Germline assignment: CDR1 LNHNV and CDR2 YYDKDF (reference sequence). CDR3 length: 13 residues. The V end was cut by 5 bases, the J end by 2 bases, with 8 bases between. CDR3 bases: TGTGCCACCAGCCCCCGATACACAGATACGCAGTATTTT. It codes for CATSPRYTDTQYF.

The chain joins TRBV19 to TRBJ2-4, with unresolved D. Per germline, CDR1 LNHDA and CDR2 SQIVND (reference sequence). V lost 7 bases to trimming and J lost 2 bases, with 6 bases between them. This CDR3 has 12 residues. CDR3 bases: TGTGCCAGTAAGGGTCCCAAAAACATTCAGTACTTC. It specifies CASKGPKNIQYF.

This clone was picked up one time. J is TRBJ1-1 and V is TRBV27; perhaps TRBD1 as D (5 bases). The CDR3 is 11 residues long. CDR1 is MNHEY, CDR2 SMNVEV, per germline (reference sequence). V shed 3 bases and J shed 6 bases, with 5 bases lying between them. The CDR3 reads CASSLGAEAFF. In DNA, the CDR3 is TGTGCCAGCAGTTTGGGGGCTGAAGCTTTCTTT.